This entry concerns a single T cell receptor beta chain. Naive CD8 cells lacked CD45RO, underwent positive selection for CCR7 and left out terminally differentiated effector memory CD45RA+ cells. The data stem from a study of shared clonotypes between healthy human individuals. The germline CDR1 and CDR2 sequences are SEHNR and FQNEAQ (reference sequence). The CDR3 extends over 14 amino acids. V lost 7 bases to trimming and J lost 4 bases; unmatched junction nucleotides: 8. Method: immunoSEQ multiplex PCR; TCRdb's copy keeps in-frame clones and lacks some. The top ten hold under 2% of the sample, which has 2 million to 2.5 million clones, under 95% seen once.

This receptor was taken from a man younger than 35 in good health. Some clones in this sample may be carry-over from other donors' samples. The source material was naive CD8+ T cells from PBMCs. This chain joins TRBV7-9 and TRBJ2-3; TRBD2 matches at 7 bases. CDR3 nucleotides: TGTGCCAGCACTCAGGGAGGGGAGGCAGATACGCAGTATTTT. The encoded protein is CASTQGGEADTQYF.